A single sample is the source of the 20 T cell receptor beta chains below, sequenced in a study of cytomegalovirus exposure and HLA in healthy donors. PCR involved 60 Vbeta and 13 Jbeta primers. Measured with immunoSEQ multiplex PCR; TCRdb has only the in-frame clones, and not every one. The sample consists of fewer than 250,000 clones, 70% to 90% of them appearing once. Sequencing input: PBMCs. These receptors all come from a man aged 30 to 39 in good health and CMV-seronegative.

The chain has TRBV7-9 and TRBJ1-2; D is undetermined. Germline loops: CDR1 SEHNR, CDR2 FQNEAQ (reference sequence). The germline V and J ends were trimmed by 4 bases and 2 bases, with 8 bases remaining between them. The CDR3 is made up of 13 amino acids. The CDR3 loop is CASSSGENYGYTF. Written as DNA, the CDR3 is TGTGCCAGCAGCTCCGGTGAGAACTATGGCTACACCTTC.

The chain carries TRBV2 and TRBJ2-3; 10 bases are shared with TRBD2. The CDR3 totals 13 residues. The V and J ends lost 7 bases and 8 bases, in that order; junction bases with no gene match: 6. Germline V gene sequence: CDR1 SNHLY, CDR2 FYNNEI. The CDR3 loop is CASTPASGGTQYF. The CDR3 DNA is TGTGCCAGCACCCCCGCTAGCGGGGGTACGCAGTATTTT.

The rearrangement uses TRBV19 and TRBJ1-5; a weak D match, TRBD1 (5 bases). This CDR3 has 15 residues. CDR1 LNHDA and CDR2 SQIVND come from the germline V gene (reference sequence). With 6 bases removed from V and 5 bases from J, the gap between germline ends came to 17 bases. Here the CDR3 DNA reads TGTGCCAGTAGCCCCTGGGGCAGGAAGGATCAGCCCCAGCATTTT. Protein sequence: CASSPWGRKDQPQHF.

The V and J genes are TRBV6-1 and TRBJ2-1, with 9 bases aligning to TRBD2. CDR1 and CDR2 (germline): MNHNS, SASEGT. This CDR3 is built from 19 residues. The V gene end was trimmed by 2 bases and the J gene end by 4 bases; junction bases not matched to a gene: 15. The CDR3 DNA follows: TGTGCCAGCAGTGAAATGTCGATTCAAAGCGGGGGGTCTTACAATGAGCAGTTCTTC. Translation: CASSEMSIQSGGSYNEQFF.

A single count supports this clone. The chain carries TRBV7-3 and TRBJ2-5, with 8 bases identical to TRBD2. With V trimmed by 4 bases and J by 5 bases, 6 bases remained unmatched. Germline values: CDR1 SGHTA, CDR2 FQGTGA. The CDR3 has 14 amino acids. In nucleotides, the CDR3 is TGTGCCAGCAGCTACGGGGGGGCCGGGGAGACCCAGTACTTC. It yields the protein CASSYGGAGETQYF.

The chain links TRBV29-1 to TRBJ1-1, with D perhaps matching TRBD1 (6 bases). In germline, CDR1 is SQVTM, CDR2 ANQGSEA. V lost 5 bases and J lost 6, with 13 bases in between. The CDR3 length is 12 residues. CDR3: CSVLGHSSEAFF. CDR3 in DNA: TGCAGCGTTCTGGGACACTCCTCTGAAGCTTTCTTT.

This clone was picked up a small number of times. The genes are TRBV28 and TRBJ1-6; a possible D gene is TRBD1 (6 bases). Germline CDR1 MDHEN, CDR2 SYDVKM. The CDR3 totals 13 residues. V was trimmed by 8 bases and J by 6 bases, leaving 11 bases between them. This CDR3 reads CASEDRFNSPLHF. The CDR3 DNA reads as TGTGCCAGCGAGGACAGATTTAATTCACCCCTCCACTTT.

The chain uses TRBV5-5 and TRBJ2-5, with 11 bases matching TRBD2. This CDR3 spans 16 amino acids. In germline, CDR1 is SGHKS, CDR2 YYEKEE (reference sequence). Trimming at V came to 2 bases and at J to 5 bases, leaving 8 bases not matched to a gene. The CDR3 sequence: CASSFSASGGLETQYF. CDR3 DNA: TGTGCCAGCAGCTTCTCTGCTAGCGGGGGGCTTGAGACCCAGTACTTC.

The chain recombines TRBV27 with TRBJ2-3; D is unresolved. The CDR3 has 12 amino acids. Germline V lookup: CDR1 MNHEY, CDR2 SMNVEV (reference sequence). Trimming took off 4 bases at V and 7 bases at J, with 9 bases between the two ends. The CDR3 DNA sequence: TGTGCCAGCAGTTCCAGGTCGTATACGCAGTATTTT. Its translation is CASSSRSYTQYF.

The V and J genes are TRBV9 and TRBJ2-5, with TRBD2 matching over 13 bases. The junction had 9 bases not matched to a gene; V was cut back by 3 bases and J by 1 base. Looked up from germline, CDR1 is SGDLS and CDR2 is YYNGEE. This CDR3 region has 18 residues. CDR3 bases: TGTGCCAGCAGCGGGGGTCGGACTAGCGGGGGATTCCAAGAGACCCAGTACTTC. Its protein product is CASSGGRTSGGFQETQYF.

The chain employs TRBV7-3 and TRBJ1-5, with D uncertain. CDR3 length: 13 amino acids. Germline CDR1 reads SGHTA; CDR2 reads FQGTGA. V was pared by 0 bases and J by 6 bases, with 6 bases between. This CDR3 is CASSLTGGQPQHF. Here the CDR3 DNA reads TGTGCCAGCAGCTTAACCGGTGGTCAGCCCCAGCATTTT.

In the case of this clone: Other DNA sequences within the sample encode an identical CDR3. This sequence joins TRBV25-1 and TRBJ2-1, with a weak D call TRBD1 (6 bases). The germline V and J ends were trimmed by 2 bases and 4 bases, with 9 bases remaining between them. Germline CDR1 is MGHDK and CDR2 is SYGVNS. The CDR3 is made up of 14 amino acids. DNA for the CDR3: TGTGCCAGCAGTGAAGGACAGCTTTACAATGAGCAGTTCTTC. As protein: CASSEGQLYNEQFF.

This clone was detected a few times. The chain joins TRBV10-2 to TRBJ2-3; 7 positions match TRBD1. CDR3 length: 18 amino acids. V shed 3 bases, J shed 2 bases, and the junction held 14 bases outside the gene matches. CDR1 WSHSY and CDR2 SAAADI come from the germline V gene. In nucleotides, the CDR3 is TGCGCCAGCAGTGAAGGGGCAGGCCGGACAGGACTCACAGATACGCAGTATTTT. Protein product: CASSEGAGRTGLTDTQYF.

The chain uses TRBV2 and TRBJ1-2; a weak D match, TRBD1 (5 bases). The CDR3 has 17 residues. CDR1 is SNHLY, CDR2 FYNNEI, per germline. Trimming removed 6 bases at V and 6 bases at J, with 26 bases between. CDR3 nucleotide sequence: TGTGCCAGCAGCGAAAATCCTAGTTCAACCTGGGGCGATGGCTACACCTTC. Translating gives CASSENPSSTWGDGYTF.

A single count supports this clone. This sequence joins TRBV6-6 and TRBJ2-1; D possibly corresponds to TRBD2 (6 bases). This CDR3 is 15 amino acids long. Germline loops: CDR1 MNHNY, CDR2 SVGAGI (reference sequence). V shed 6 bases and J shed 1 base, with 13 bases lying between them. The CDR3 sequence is CASRATGGSYNEQFF. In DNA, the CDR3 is TGTGCCAGCAGAGCGACCGGGGGATCCTACAATGAGCAGTTCTTC.

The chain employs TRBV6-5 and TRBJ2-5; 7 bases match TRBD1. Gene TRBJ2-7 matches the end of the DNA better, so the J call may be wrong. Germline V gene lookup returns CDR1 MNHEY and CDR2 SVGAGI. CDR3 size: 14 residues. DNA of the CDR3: TGTGCCAGCGGGGGACAGTGGAGCTCCTACGAGCAGTACTTC. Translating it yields CASGGQWSSYEQYF.

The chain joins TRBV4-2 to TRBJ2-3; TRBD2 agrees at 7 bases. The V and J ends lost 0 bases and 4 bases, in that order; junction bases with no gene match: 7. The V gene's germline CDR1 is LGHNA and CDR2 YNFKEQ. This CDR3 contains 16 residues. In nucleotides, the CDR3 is TGTGCCAGCAGCCAAGATTCGGGACTACCCTCAGATACGCAGTATTTT. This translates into CASSQDSGLPSDTQYF.

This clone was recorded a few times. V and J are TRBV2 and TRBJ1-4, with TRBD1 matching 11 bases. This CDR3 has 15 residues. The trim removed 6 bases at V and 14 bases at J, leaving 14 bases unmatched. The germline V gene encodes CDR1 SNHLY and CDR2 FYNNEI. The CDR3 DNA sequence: TGTGCCAGCAGCCGGGAGGGGACAGGGGGATCCCCGCTGTTTTTT. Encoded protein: CASSREGTGGSPLFF. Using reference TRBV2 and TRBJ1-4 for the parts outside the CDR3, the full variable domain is EPEVTQTPSHQVTQMGQEVILRCVPISNHLYFYWYRQILGQKVEFLVSFYNNEISEKSEIFDDQFSVERPDGSNFTLKIRSTKLEDSAMYFCASSREGTGGSPLFFGSGTQLSVL.

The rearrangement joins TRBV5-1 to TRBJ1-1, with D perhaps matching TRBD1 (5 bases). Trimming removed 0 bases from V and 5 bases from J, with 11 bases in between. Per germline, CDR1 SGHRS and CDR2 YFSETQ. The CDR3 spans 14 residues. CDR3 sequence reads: CASSLATGLTEAFF. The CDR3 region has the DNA TGCGCCAGCAGCTTGGCCACAGGATTAACTGAAGCTTTCTTT.

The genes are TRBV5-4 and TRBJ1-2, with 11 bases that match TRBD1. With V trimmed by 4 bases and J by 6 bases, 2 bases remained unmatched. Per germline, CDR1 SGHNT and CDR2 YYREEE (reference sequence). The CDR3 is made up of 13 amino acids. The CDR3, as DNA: TGTGCCAGCAGCCCGGACAGGGGGCATGGCTACACCTTC. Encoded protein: CASSPDRGHGYTF.